These 5 T cell receptor beta chains share one sample of origin, sequenced in a study of cytomegalovirus exposure and HLA in healthy donors. The PCR made use of 60 Vbeta and 13 Jbeta primers. Libraries were prepared by immunoSEQ multiplex PCR; TCRdb keeps only in-frame clonotypes and omits some of them. The sample has roughly 63,000 clones, around 75% seen once. Input material: PBMCs. The receptors derive from a middle-aged woman in good health and CMV-seropositive.

J is TRBJ1-2 and V is TRBV5-1; TRBD1 is a possible D gene (6 bases). V lost 4 bases to trimming and J lost 4 bases, with 14 bases between them. The CDR3 length is 14 residues. CDR1 and CDR2 from the germline V gene are SGHRS and YFSETQ. CDR3 coding DNA: TGCGCCAGCAGCCAAGAGGGGGGGGGCTATGGCTACACCTTC. Residues: CASSQEGGGYGYTF.

The V gene is TRBV18, the J gene TRBJ2-6, with D perhaps TRBD1 (6 bases). The CDR3 runs 16 residues. The germline V gene has CDR1 KGHSH and CDR2 LQKENI. Between the trimmed V and J ends, which lost 4 bases and 4 bases, there was a span of 14 bases. DNA of the CDR3: TGTGCCAGCTCACAAACAGGGTCCCCCGGGGCCAACGTCCTGACTTTC. Protein sequence: CASSQTGSPGANVLTF.

This clone was seen a single time. This chain uses TRBV14 with TRBJ2-3; possibly TRBD1 for D (6 bases). Trimming shortened V by 4 bases and J by 4 bases, and 9 bases separated the two germline ends. From germline, CDR1 is SGHDN and CDR2 FVKESK. CDR3 length equals 13 residues. The chain's CDR3 is CASSLAGADTQYF. The CDR3 DNA follows: TGTGCCAGCAGCCTGGCAGGGGCAGATACGCAGTATTTT.

This sequence joins TRBV10-1 and TRBJ2-1; 8 bases map to TRBD1. With V trimmed by 5 bases and J by 7 bases, 10 bases remained unmatched. The CDR3 covers 15 residues. From germline, CDR1 is WNHNN and CDR2 SYGVQD (reference sequence). The CDR3: CASSTRTGPGNEQFF. The DNA for the CDR3 is TGCGCCAGCAGTACCCGGACAGGGCCGGGTAATGAGCAGTTCTTC.

This clone was found once. V is TRBV11-2 and J is TRBJ2-1; weak D call: TRBD1 (5 bases). In germline, CDR1 is SGHAT, CDR2 FQNNGV. V was shortened by 3 bases and J by 2 bases, with 11 bases between the two germline ends. This CDR3 contains 15 residues. The CDR3 loop is CASSLNRLTYNEQFF. The CDR3 nucleotides are TGTGCCAGCAGCTTGAACAGGCTTACCTACAATGAGCAGTTCTTC.